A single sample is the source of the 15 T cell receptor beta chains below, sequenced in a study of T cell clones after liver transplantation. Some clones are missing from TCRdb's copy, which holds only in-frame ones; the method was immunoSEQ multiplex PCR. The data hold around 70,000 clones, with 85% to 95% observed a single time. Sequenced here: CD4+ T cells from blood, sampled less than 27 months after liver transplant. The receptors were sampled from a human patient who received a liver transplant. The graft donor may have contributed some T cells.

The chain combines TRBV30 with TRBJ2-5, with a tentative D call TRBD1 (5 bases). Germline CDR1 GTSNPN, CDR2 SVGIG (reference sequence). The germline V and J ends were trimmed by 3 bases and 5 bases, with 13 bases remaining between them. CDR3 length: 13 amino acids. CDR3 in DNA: TGTGCCTGGAGCCCGACAGCGCGGGAGACCCAGTACTTC. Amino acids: CAWSPTARETQYF.

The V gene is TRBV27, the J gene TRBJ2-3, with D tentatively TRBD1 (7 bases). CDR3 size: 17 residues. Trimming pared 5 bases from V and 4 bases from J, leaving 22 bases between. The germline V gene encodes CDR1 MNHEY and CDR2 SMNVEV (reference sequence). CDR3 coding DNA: TGTGCCAGCAGTCCCCGACAGGGACTCCCCCGGGCAGATACGCAGTATTTT. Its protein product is CASSPRQGLPRADTQYF.

CDR3 sequence (DNA): TGCAGCGTTGCTGGGACAGGAGGCTACACTGAAGCTTTCTTT. Amino acid sequence: CSVAGTGGYTEAFF. V is TRBV29-1 and J is TRBJ1-1, with 8 bases that match TRBD1. The CDR3 is made up of 14 amino acids. Per the germline V gene, CDR1 is SQVTM and CDR2 is ANQGSEA. J was trimmed by 3 bases and V by 4 bases; bases with no gene match: 7. The variable domain in full, with the rest retrieved from reference TRBV29-1 and TRBJ1-1, is SAVISQKPSRDICQRGTSLTIQCQVDSQVTMMFWYRQQPGQSLTLIATANQGSEATYESGFVIDKFPISRPNLTFSTLTVSNMSPEDSSIYLCSVAGTGGYTEAFFGQGTRLTVV.

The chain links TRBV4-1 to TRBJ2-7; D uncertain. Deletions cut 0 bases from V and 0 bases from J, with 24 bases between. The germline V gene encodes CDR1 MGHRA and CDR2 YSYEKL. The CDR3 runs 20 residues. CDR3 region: CASSQDVVVVSNPYSYEQYF. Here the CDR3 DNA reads TGCGCCAGCAGCCAAGATGTTGTTGTTGTTAGCAACCCTTACTCCTACGAGCAGTACTTC.

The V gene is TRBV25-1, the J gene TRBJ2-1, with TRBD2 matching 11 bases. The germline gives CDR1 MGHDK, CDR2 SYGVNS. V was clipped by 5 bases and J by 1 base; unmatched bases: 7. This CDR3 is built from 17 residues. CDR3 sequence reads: CASSRTSGSGSYNEQFF. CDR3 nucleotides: TGTGCCAGCAGTCGCACTAGCGGGAGCGGGTCCTACAATGAGCAGTTCTTC.

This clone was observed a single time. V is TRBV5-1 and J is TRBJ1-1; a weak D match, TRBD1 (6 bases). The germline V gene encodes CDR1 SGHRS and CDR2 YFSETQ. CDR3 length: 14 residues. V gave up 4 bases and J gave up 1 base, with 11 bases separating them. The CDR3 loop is CASSSTGRNTEAFF. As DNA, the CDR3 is TGCGCCAGCAGCAGTACAGGGAGGAACACTGAAGCTTTCTTT.

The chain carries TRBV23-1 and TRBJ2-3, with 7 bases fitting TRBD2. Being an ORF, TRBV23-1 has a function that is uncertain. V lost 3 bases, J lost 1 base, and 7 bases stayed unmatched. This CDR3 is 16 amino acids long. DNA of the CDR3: TGCGCCAGCAGTCACCCCCTAGCGGAGGGCACAGATACGCAGTATTTT. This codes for CASSHPLAEGTDTQYF.

The CDR3 loop reads CASSQGTSGGTATDTQYF. Here the CDR3 DNA reads TGTGCCAGCAGTCAAGGGACTAGCGGGGGGACAGCCACAGATACGCAGTATTTT. The rearrangement joins TRBV6-1 to TRBJ2-3, with TRBD2 matching over 15 bases. The V and J ends lost 5 bases and 2 bases, in that order; junction bases with no gene match: 8. This CDR3 spans 18 amino acids. Germline V gives CDR1 MNHNS, CDR2 SASEGT.

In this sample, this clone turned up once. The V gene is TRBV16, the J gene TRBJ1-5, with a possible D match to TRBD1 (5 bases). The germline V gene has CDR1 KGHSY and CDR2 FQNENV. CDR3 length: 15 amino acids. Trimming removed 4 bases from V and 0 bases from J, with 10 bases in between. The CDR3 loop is CASSPPGGSNQPQHF. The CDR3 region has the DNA TGTGCCAGCAGCCCCCCGGGGGGTAGCAATCAGCCCCAGCATTTT.

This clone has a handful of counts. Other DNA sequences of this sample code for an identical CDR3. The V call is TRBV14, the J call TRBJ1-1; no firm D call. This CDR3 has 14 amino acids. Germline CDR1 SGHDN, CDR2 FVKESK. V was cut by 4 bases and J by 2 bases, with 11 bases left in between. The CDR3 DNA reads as TGTGCCAGCAGCCCCGAGACTCCTAACACTGAAGCTTTCTTT. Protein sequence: CASSPETPNTEAFF.

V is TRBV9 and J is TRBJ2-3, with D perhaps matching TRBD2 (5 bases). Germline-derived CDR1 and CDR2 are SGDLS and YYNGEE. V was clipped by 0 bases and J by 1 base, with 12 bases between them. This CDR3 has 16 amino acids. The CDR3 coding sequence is TGTGCCAGCAGCGTAGTAATAGGTAGCGGCACAGATACGCAGTATTTT. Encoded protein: CASSVVIGSGTDTQYF.

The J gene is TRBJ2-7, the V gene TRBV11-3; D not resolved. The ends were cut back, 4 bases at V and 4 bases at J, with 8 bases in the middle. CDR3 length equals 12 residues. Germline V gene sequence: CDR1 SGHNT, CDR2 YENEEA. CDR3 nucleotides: TGTGCCAGCAGCTCAAAACCGTACGAGCAGTACTTC. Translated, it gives CASSSKPYEQYF.

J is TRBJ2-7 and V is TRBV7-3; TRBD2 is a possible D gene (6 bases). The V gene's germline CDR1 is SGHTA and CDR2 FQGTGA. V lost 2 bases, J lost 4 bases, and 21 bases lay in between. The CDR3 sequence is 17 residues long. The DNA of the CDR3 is TGTGCCAGCAGCTTAGGCCTCCAGGCTAGCGAACCTTACGAGCAGTACTTC. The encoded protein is CASSLGLQASEPYEQYF.

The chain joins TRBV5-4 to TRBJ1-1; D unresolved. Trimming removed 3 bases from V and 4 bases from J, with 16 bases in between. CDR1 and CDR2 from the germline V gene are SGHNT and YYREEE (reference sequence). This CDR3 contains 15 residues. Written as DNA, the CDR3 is TGTGCCAGCAGCTCACAAATGACGAGCTCCACTGAAGCTTTCTTT. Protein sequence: CASSSQMTSSTEAFF.

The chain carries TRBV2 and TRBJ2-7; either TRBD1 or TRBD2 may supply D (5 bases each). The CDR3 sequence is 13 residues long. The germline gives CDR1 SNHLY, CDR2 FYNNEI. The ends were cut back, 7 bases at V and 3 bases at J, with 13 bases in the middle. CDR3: CASKWDGNYEQYF. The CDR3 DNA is TGTGCCAGCAAATGGGACGGGAACTACGAGCAGTACTTC.